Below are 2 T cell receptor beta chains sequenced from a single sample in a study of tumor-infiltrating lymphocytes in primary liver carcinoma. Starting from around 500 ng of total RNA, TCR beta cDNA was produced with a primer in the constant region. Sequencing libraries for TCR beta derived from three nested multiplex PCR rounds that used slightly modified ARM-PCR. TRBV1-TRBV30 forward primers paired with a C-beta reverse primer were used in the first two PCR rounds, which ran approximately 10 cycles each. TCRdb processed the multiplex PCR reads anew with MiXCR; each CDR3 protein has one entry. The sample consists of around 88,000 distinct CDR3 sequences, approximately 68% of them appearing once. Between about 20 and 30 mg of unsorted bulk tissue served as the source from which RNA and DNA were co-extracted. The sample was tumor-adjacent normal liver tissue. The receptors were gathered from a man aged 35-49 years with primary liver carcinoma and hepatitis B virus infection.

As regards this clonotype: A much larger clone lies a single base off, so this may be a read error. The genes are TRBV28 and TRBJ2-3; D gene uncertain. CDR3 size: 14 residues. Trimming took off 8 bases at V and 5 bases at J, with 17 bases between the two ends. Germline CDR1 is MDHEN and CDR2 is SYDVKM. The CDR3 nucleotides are TGTGCCAGCCAGCTAGTCCCCATCATAGATACGCAGTATTTT. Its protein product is CASQLVPIIDTQYF.

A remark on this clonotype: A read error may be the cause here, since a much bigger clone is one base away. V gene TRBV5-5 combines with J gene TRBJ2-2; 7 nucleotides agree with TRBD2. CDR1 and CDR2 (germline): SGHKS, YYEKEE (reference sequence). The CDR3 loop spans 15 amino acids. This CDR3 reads CASSLSGANTGEPFF. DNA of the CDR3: TGTGCCAGCAGCTTAAGCGGGGCGAACACCGGGGAGCCGTTTTTT.